This T cell receptor (beta chain) came from a study of blood T cell repertoires in COVID-19. TCRdb keeps only in-frame clones here, not all; method: immunoSEQ multiplex PCR. The data contain 200,000 to 250,000 clones, about 85% of them singletons. Trimming stripped 0 bases from V and 2 bases from J, with 11 bases between. Germline CDR1 reads MNHEY; CDR2 reads SVGAGI. The length of the CDR3 is 15 residues. The sequence derives from a woman older than 75 with active or convalescent COVID-19. J is TRBJ2-7 and V is TRBV6-5; D may be TRBD2 (6 bases). The sample consisted of peripheral blood. The chain's CDR3 is CASSYSPGSPYEQYF. The CDR3 nucleotides are TGTGCCAGCAGTTACTCGCCCGGGAGCCCCTACGAGCAGTACTTC.